The present TCR beta chain was sequenced within a study of T-cell reconstitution after alpha-beta-depleted transplantation in children. This clonotype has only a few counts. V was pared by 1 base and J by 3 bases, with 7 bases between. The CDR3 is made up of 13 amino acids. Per germline, CDR1 SGHVS and CDR2 FNYEAQ. For TCRbeta, the library was prepared with unique molecular identifiers. TCRdb re-derived calls from the PCR reads in MiXCR, one entry per CDR3 protein. The sample records around 500,000 distinct CDR3 sequences, approximately 12% being singletons. This TCR derives from a human donor who donated a stem cell graft to a child with combined immunodeficiency. This specimen consisted of PBMCs from the stem cell graft donor, obtained from the stem cell graft. J is TRBJ2-7 and V is TRBV7-6; D unclear. DNA for the CDR3: TGTGCCAGCAGCTTAGGTTTTGACTACGAGCAGTACTTC. Amino acid sequence: CASSLGFDYEQYF.